This T cell receptor beta chain was retrieved from a study of cytomegalovirus exposure and HLA in healthy donors. TCRdb keeps only in-frame clones here, not all; method: immunoSEQ multiplex PCR. In the table there are approximately 59,000 clones, about 92% of which are singletons. Sequenced sample: PBMCs. The clonotype comes from a young man in good health and CMV-seropositive.

This chain's CDR3 is CATSSPVDRANEKLFF. CDR3 DNA: TGTGCCACCAGCAGCCCTGTGGACAGGGCGAATGAAAAACTGTTTTTT. The V gene is TRBV15, the J gene TRBJ1-4, with 8 bases matching TRBD1. The V gene's germline CDR1 is LNHNV and CDR2 YYDKDF (reference sequence). V gave up 3 bases and J gave up 5 bases; unmatched junction bases: 8. This CDR3 is 16 amino acids long.